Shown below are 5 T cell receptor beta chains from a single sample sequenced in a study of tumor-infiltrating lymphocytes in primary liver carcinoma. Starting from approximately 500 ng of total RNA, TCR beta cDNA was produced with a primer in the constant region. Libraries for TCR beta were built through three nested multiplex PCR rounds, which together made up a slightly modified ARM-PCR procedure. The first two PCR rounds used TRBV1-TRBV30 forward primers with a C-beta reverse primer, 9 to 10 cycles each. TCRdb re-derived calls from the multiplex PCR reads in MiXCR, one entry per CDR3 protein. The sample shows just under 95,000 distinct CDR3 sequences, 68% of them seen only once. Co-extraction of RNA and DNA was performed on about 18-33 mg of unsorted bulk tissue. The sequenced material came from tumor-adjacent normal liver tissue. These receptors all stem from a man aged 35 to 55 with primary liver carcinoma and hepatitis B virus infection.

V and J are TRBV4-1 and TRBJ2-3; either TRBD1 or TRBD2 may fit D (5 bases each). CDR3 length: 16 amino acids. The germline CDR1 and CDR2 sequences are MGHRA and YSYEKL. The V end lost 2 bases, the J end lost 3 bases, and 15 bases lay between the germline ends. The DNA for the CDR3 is TGCGCCAGCAGCCAACTCGGGATAGGGGTTACAGATACGCAGTATTTT. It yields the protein CASSQLGIGVTDTQYF.

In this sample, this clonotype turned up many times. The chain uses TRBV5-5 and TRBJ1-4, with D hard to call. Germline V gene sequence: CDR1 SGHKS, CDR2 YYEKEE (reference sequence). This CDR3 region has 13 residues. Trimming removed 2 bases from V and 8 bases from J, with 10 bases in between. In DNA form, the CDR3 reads TGTGCCAGCAGCTTAGGTGTCAACGAAAAACTGTTTTTT. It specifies CASSLGVNEKLFF.

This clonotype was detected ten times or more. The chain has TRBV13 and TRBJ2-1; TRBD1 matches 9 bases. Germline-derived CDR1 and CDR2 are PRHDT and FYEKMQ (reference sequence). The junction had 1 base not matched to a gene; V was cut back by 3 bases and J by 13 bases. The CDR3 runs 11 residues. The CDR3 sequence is CASSLGQGQFF. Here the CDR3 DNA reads TGTGCCAGCAGCTTGGGACAGGGACAGTTCTTC.

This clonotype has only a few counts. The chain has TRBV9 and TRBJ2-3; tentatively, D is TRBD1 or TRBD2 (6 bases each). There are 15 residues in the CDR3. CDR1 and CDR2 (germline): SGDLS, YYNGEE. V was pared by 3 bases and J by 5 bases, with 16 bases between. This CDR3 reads CASSELGGGVDTQYF. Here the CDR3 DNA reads TGTGCCAGCAGCGAACTAGGAGGGGGTGTAGATACGCAGTATTTT.

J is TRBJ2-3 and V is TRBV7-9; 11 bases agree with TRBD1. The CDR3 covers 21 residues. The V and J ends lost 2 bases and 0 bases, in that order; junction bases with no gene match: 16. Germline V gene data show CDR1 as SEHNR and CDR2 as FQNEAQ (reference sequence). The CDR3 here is CASSLPHGQGAAEPSTDTQYF. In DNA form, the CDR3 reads TGTGCCAGCAGCTTACCCCACGGACAGGGGGCTGCGGAGCCGAGCACAGATACGCAGTATTTT. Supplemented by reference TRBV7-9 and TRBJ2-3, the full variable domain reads DTGVSQNPRHKITKRGQNVTFRCDPISEHNRLYWYRQTLGQGPEFLTYFQNEAQLEKSRLLSDRFSAERPKGSFSTLEIQRTEQGDSAMYLCASSLPHGQGAAEPSTDTQYFGPGTRLTVL.